Following are 14 T cell receptor beta chains from one sample sequenced in a study of cytomegalovirus exposure and HLA in healthy donors. The PCR was carried out with 60 Vbeta primers and 13 Jbeta primers. Using immunoSEQ multiplex PCR, the repertoire was profiled, and TCRdb retains in-frame clones only, with some absent. The table has some 140,000 clones, approximately 80% seen once. Sequencing used PBMCs. The receptors stem from a woman in her thirties or forties in good health and CMV-seropositive.

The chain has TRBV6-4 and TRBJ1-1; D is uncertain. Trimming cost V 4 bases and J 3 bases, with 9 bases left between them. Germline-derived CDR1 and CDR2 are MRHNA and SNTAGT. The CDR3 loop spans 13 amino acids. CDR3 amino acids: CASSAREDTEAFF. The CDR3 nucleotides are TGTGCCAGCAGTGCTAGGGAGGACACTGAAGCTTTCTTT.

This chain joins TRBV7-3 and TRBJ2-3; D is undetermined. The CDR3 length is 14 residues. V lost 2 bases, J lost 0 bases, and 6 bases lay in between. Per germline, CDR1 SGHTA and CDR2 FQGTGA. The CDR3: CASSLFRSTDTQYF. DNA of the CDR3: TGTGCCAGCAGCTTATTCAGAAGCACAGATACGCAGTATTTT.

V is TRBV19 and J is TRBJ2-6; D possibly corresponds to TRBD1 (5 bases). The CDR3 is made up of 17 amino acids. Germline values: CDR1 LNHDA, CDR2 SQIVND (reference sequence). The V and J ends lost 3 bases and 0 bases respectively, with 12 bases between them. The CDR3 loop is CASSIRQGHSGANVLTF. The CDR3 DNA follows: TGTGCCAGTAGTATTCGGCAGGGCCACTCTGGGGCCAACGTCCTGACTTTC.

The chain uses TRBV7-9 and TRBJ1-1; D gene unclear. CDR1 SEHNR and CDR2 FQNEAQ come from the germline V gene (reference sequence). The V gene lost 8 bases and the J gene lost 1 base, with 20 bases spanning the gap. The length of the CDR3 is 16 residues. This chain's CDR3 is CASEALSWGANTEAFF. The CDR3 coding sequence is TGTGCCAGCGAGGCCCTTTCATGGGGAGCGAACACTGAAGCTTTCTTT. Full variable domain (outside the CDR3, taken from reference TRBV7-9 and TRBJ1-1): DTGVSQNPRHKITKRGQNVTFRCDPISEHNRLYWYRQTLGQGPEFLTYFQNEAQLEKSRLLSDRFSAERPKGSFSTLEIQRTEQGDSAMYLCASEALSWGANTEAFFGQGTRLTVV.

This chain joins TRBV5-6 and TRBJ1-2; 7 bases are shared with TRBD1. The CDR3 has 12 amino acids. V gave up 0 bases and J gave up 8 bases; unmatched junction bases: 1. Germline-derived CDR1 and CDR2 are SGHDT and YYEEEE. DNA for the CDR3: TGTGCCAGCAGCTTGGCGACAGGGGGCTACACCTTC. It is translated as CASSLATGGYTF.

The genes are TRBV10-3 and TRBJ2-1; a weak D match, TRBD2 (5 bases). Germline assignment: CDR1 ENHRY and CDR2 SYGVKD. The V gene lost 7 bases and the J gene lost 8 bases, with 18 bases spanning the gap. The CDR3 contains 14 residues. CDR3: CAIKGNSGDHEQFF. The CDR3 DNA reads as TGTGCCATCAAGGGCAACAGCGGAGATCATGAGCAGTTCTTC.

This clone was observed a single time. The chain couples TRBV7-9 to TRBJ2-7; weak D call: TRBD2 (6 bases). V lost 6 bases to trimming and J lost 7 bases, with 16 bases between them. The germline V gene encodes CDR1 SEHNR and CDR2 FQNEAQ (reference sequence). This CDR3 is 13 amino acids long. The CDR3 DNA follows: TGTGCCAGCAGTCCCCAAAGGGGACTGGAGCAGTACTTC. Translation gives CASSPQRGLEQYF.

The J gene is TRBJ2-7, the V gene TRBV18, with D unresolved. The CDR3 has 12 residues. Germline loops: CDR1 KGHSH, CDR2 LQKENI. The germline V and J ends were trimmed by 6 bases and 4 bases, with 10 bases remaining between them. CDR3 protein: CASSPETYEQYF. CDR3 coding DNA: TGTGCCAGCTCTCCAGAAACATACGAGCAGTACTTC.

The rearrangement joins TRBV11-2 to TRBJ1-3, with a possible D match to TRBD1 (5 bases). The CDR3 has 17 amino acids. Trimming removed 5 bases at V and 0 bases at J, with 17 bases between. Germline V CDR1 and CDR2: SGHAT, FQNNGV. As DNA, the CDR3 is TGTGCCAGCAGCGTGGCAGGGCCAACCTACTCTGGAAACACCATATATTTT. Encoded protein: CASSVAGPTYSGNTIYF.

The V call is TRBV13, the J call TRBJ2-7; TRBD2 agrees at 8 bases. CDR3 length: 16 residues. V shed 5 bases, J shed 0 bases, and the junction held 9 bases outside the gene matches. From germline, CDR1 is PRHDT and CDR2 FYEKMQ (reference sequence). The chain's CDR3 is CASSPGGAESSYEQYF. DNA for the CDR3: TGTGCCAGCAGCCCCGGGGGGGCGGAGAGCTCCTACGAGCAGTACTTC.

V is TRBV10-2 and J is TRBJ2-3; perhaps TRBD2 as D (5 bases). Trimming took off 3 bases at V and 4 bases at J, with 11 bases between the two ends. The CDR3 is made up of 14 amino acids. Germline assignment: CDR1 WSHSY and CDR2 SAAADI. CDR3 residues: CASSDTGVADTQYF. Written as DNA, the CDR3 is TGCGCCAGCAGTGACACCGGGGTCGCAGATACGCAGTATTTT.

The chain uses TRBV6-5 and TRBJ2-2; D is possibly TRBD2 (6 bases). Trimming removed 6 bases from V and 4 bases from J, with 12 bases in between. The CDR3 totals 14 residues. CDR1 and CDR2 from the germline V gene are MNHEY and SVGAGI. The CDR3 loop reads CASRRGPITGELFF. For the CDR3, the DNA is TGTGCCAGCAGGCGGGGCCCAATCACCGGGGAGCTGTTTTTT.

This clone was detected only a few times. The chain employs TRBV29-1 and TRBJ2-6, with 9 bases matching TRBD1. Germline CDR1 SQVTM, CDR2 ANQGSEA. After removal of 7 bases from V and 0 bases from J, the junction contained 7 bases not matched to a gene. The CDR3 sequence is 16 residues long. CDR3 bases: TGCAGCGCCACGGGACAGGGCAGCTCTGGGGCCAACGTCCTGACTTTC. Protein: CSATGQGSSGANVLTF.

The rearrangement links TRBV5-8 to TRBJ2-1; TRBD1 agrees at 9 bases. CDR3 size: 14 residues. Germline values: CDR1 SGHTS, CDR2 YDEGEE. Trimming took 3 bases from V and 3 from J; bases not matched to a gene: 1. Here the CDR3 DNA reads TGTGCCAGCAGCTCGGGACAGGGCTACAATGAGCAGTTCTTC. This translates into CASSSGQGYNEQFF. Based on the CDR3 plus reference TRBV5-8 and TRBJ2-1, the full variable domain is EAGVTQSPTHLIKTRGQQATLRCSPISGHTSVYWYQQALGLGLQFLLWYDEGEERNRGNFPPRFSGRQFPNYSSELNVNALELEDSALYLCASSSGQGYNEQFFGPGTRLTVL.